Below, one T cell receptor (beta chain) is given with its context. The antigen remains unidentified. The sample is drawn from a study of beta chain features in type 1 diabetes. Study observations and caveats: Moderate but significant shortening of TCRB CDR3s was recorded in all four CD4+ subsets from Type 1 diabetes patients.

Isolated RNA was reverse transcribed in full, so expressed TCRB transcripts were sequenced. Generated by immunoSEQ multiplex PCR, the TCRdb table keeps only in-frame clones and is missing some. The sample records 220,000 or so clones, 68% being singletons. J lost 1 base, V lost 5 bases, and 12 bases had no gene match. CDR1 is MNHEY and CDR2 is SMNVEV in the germline V gene (reference sequence). The CDR3 contains 17 residues. The TCR was taken from a man aged 25 to 40 in good health. Sequenced sample: naive CD4+ T cells from blood. The chain has TRBV27 and TRBJ2-7, with TRBD1 identical over 9 bases. The DNA of the CDR3 is TGTGCCAGCAGTGAGGCGGGACAGGGCTGGAGGTCCTACGAGCAGTACTTC. Its translation is CASSEAGQGWRSYEQYF.